Described below is a single T cell receptor beta chain sequence and its context. The antigen is unknown. This sample is part of a study of cytomegalovirus exposure and HLA in healthy donors. Across the study: Unique TCR beta sequences numbering some 120 million came from roughly 180 million T cells in an earlier analysis. Study-wide results and caveats: A later analysis found that most CMV-associated TCR beta chains appeared HLA-restricted.

Germline CDR1 reads SNHLY; CDR2 reads FYNNEI. Trimming cost V 3 bases and J 3 bases, with 12 bases left between them. The CDR3 sequence is 15 residues long. Use of 60 Vbeta and 13 Jbeta primers characterized the PCR. TCRdb's copy holds only in-frame clones and misses some; the assay was immunoSEQ multiplex PCR. The data hold roughly 150,000 clones, with roughly 77% observed a single time. Sequencing was done on a sample of PBMCs. This clonotype originated in a woman aged 18 to 35 in good health and CMV-seronegative. The rearrangement uses TRBV2 and TRBJ1-5, with D possibly being TRBD1 (6 bases). The CDR3 sequence is CASSEDSGVNQPQHF. For the CDR3, the DNA is TGTGCCAGCAGTGAGGACAGCGGAGTCAATCAGCCCCAGCATTTT.